Each of the 27 T cell receptor beta chains below was sequenced from the same sample in a study of blood T cell repertoires in COVID-19 (TCRdb year 2020). The receptor library was made with the immunoSEQ multiplex PCR assay. The table comes from immuneACCESS by way of TCRdb, which keeps in-frame sequences with V and J called. Part of the clones is missing from these tables; in studies checked, under half for an unresolved V gene and the rest for unknown reasons. This sample lists over 150,000 clones; approximately 86% were detected once. Jointly, the top ten make up under 0.7% of the sample. Sequenced input: peripheral blood. These receptors originate from a man aged 55 to 70 with COVID-19, enrolled during active disease.

The chain joins TRBV30 to TRBJ1-1, with D hard to call. The V gene's germline CDR1 is GTSNPN and CDR2 SVGIG (reference sequence). Trimming shortened V by 2 bases and J by 5 bases, and 15 bases separated the two germline ends. The CDR3 loop spans 14 amino acids. The chain's CDR3 is CAWSLNSGWTEAFF. CDR3 DNA sequence: TGTGCCTGGAGTCTTAACAGCGGATGGACTGAAGCTTTCTTT.

The J gene is TRBJ2-5, the V gene TRBV29-1; 11 bases are shared with TRBD1. This CDR3 contains 13 residues. Germline CDR1 SQVTM, CDR2 ANQGSEA. The V gene end was trimmed by 7 bases and the J gene end by 4 bases; junction bases not matched to a gene: 5. CDR3 bases: TGCAGCGGGACAGGGGGCATCGGAGAGACCCAGTACTTC. Its translation is CSGTGGIGETQYF.

CDR3 in amino acids: CASSLTATNEKLFF. As DNA, the CDR3 is TGTGCCAGCAGTTTAACTGCAACTAATGAAAAACTGTTTTTT. This sequence joins TRBV28 and TRBJ1-4, with D unresolved. V lost 2 bases and J lost 0, with 4 bases in between. Per germline, CDR1 MDHEN and CDR2 SYDVKM. The CDR3 covers 14 residues. Supplemented by reference TRBV28 and TRBJ1-4, the full variable domain reads DVKVTQSSRYLVKRTGEKVFLECVQDMDHENMFWYRQDPGLGLRLIYFSYDVKMKEKGDIPEGYSVSREKKERFSLILESASTNQTSMYLCASSLTATNEKLFFGSGTQLSVL.

V gene TRBV19 combines with J gene TRBJ2-2; maybe TRBD2 (5 bases). In germline, CDR1 is LNHDA, CDR2 SQIVND (reference sequence). V dropped 3 bases and J dropped 4 bases, with 15 bases sitting between them. CDR3 length: 16 residues. DNA for the CDR3: TGTGCCAGTAGTATTAAGGCTCTGCGGGCCACCGGGGAGCTGTTTTTT. Its translation: CASSIKALRATGELFF.

This rearrangement joins TRBV5-6 to TRBJ1-2; 12 nucleotides agree with TRBD1. CDR3 length equals 16 residues. J was trimmed by 5 bases and V by 4 bases; bases with no gene match: 9. Per germline, CDR1 SGHDT and CDR2 YYEEEE. The CDR3 spells CASSPRGTGGLYGYTF. The CDR3 bases are TGTGCCAGCAGCCCGCGGGGGACAGGGGGCTTGTATGGCTACACCTTC.

The chain is built from TRBV29-1 and TRBJ2-5; 7 bases map to TRBD1. CDR3 length equals 12 residues. Germline V lookup: CDR1 SQVTM, CDR2 ANQGSEA. With V trimmed by 4 bases and J by 4 bases, 3 bases remained unmatched. CDR3 in amino acids: CSVVPGGETQYF. In DNA form, the CDR3 reads TGCAGCGTTGTCCCAGGGGGAGAGACCCAGTACTTC.

This chain links TRBV11-2 with TRBJ2-7; 7 bases are shared with TRBD2. V gave up 1 base and J gave up 0 bases; unmatched junction bases: 3. Germline V gene data show CDR1 as SGHAT and CDR2 as FQNNGV. The CDR3 is 15 residues long. In DNA form, the CDR3 reads TGTGCCAGCAGCTTAGGTGCTAGCGGCTCCTACGAGCAGTACTTC. Its protein is CASSLGASGSYEQYF.

This sequence joins TRBV24-1 and TRBJ2-7, with TRBD2 matching over 7 bases. The CDR3 is 15 amino acids. Germline V gene data show CDR1 as KGHDR and CDR2 as SFDVKD. J lost 6 bases, V lost 1 base, and 8 bases had no gene match. CDR3 region: CATSDLGGRVREQYF. The CDR3 region has the DNA TGTGCCACCAGTGATTTAGGAGGGAGGGTCCGCGAGCAGTACTTC.

The V call is TRBV18, the J call TRBJ2-1; D perhaps matches TRBD1 (6 bases). CDR3 length: 16 residues. V gave up 6 bases and J gave up 5 bases, with 20 bases separating them. In germline, CDR1 is KGHSH, CDR2 LQKENI. CDR3 amino acids: CASSPPGPNRDNEQFF. The CDR3, as DNA: TGTGCCAGCTCTCCTCCGGGACCCAACAGGGACAATGAGCAGTTCTTC.

V gene TRBV6-6 combines with J gene TRBJ1-5, with D possibly TRBD1 on 5 matching bases. Germline V gene data show CDR1 as MNHNY and CDR2 as SVGAGI (reference sequence). Deletions cut 2 bases from V and 5 bases from J, with 7 bases between. This CDR3 comprises 13 residues. CDR3 DNA sequence: TGTGCCAGCAGTTACGAACAGGATCAGCCCCAGCATTTT. This sequence encodes CASSYEQDQPQHF.

The V and J genes are TRBV5-4 and TRBJ2-7; 11 bases line up with TRBD2. Germline-derived CDR1 and CDR2 are SGHNT and YYREEE (reference sequence). This CDR3 has 17 amino acids. Losses at the gene ends were 3 bases for V and 6 bases for J; bases not matched to a gene: 14. The CDR3: CASSSDPGLAAPFEQYF. As DNA, the CDR3 is TGTGCCAGCAGCTCAGACCCGGGACTAGCGGCCCCGTTCGAGCAGTACTTC.

This clone was seen at least ten times. The chain couples TRBV25-1 to TRBJ1-1; maybe TRBD1 (6 bases). The CDR3 runs to 11 residues. The germline CDR1 and CDR2 sequences are MGHDK and SYGVNS. Trimming removed 4 bases at V and 8 bases at J, with 8 bases between. As DNA, the CDR3 is TGTGCCAGCAGTGTGGGGGCCGAAGCTTTCTTT. This sequence encodes CASSVGAEAFF.

The chain carries TRBV21-1 and TRBJ1-1; whether TRBD1, the table's D call, matches the DNA was not checked. TRBV21-1 is flagged as a pseudogene. The CDR3 extends over 14 amino acids. CDR3 sequence: CARLTRDRVTEAFF. The CDR3 DNA reads TGTGCCAGATTAACCCGGGACAGGGTCACTGAAGCTTTCTTT.

The sample holds a few counts of this clone. J is TRBJ2-1 and V is TRBV20-1; a possible D gene is TRBD2 (6 bases). V lost 3 bases and J 4 bases, leaving 13 bases between the germline ends. Germline values: CDR1 DFQATT, CDR2 SNEGSKA (reference sequence). The CDR3 has 14 residues. CDR3 in DNA: TGCAGTGCTAGTCTTTGGGACTCTTACAATGAGCAGTTCTTC. Translated, it gives CSASLWDSYNEQFF.

This chain connects TRBV7-2 to TRBJ2-7; maybe TRBD1 (5 bases). Germline CDR1 is SGHTA and CDR2 is FQGNSA. V lost 0 bases and J lost 6, with 6 bases in between. CDR3 length equals 12 residues. The DNA of the CDR3 is TGTGCCAGCAGCTTAGCAGGGGTCGAGCAGTACTTC. It translates to CASSLAGVEQYF.

This clone was counted once. The chain is built from TRBV11-2 and TRBJ2-7; 7 bases agree with TRBD1. CDR3 length: 14 residues. Trimming at V came to 1 base and at J to 2 bases, leaving 2 bases not matched to a gene. Germline V lookup: CDR1 SGHAT, CDR2 FQNNGV. CDR3 DNA sequence: TGTGCCAGCAGCTTAGGGGGGACAGCCTACGAGCAGTACTTC. Amino acid sequence: CASSLGGTAYEQYF.

This clone appeared once. The J gene is TRBJ1-2, the V gene TRBV4-1, with unresolved D. The V gene lost 2 bases and the J gene lost 2 bases, with 9 bases spanning the gap. The CDR3 consists of 14 residues. The germline V gene encodes CDR1 MGHRA and CDR2 YSYEKL. This chain's CDR3 is CASSQPTGNYGYTF. The DNA of the CDR3 is TGCGCCAGCAGCCAACCTACGGGGAACTATGGCTACACCTTC.

This chain joins TRBV27 and TRBJ1-4; 7 bases align to TRBD1. Germline trimming cut 0 bases from V and 2 bases from J; bases unmatched to any gene: 3. This CDR3 region has 16 residues. Germline-derived CDR1 and CDR2 are MNHEY and SMNVEV (reference sequence). The CDR3 region is CASSLSTRGTNEKLFF. The CDR3 nucleotides read TGTGCCAGCAGTTTATCGACCAGGGGGACTAATGAAAAACTGTTTTTT.

Only one count was recorded for this clone. The rearrangement joins TRBV27 to TRBJ2-3; 7 nucleotides agree with TRBD2. Losses at the gene ends were 5 bases for V and 2 bases for J; bases not matched to a gene: 7. Germline CDR1 MNHEY, CDR2 SMNVEV (reference sequence). CDR3 length equals 15 residues. CDR3 sequence reads: CASSELAPFTDTQYF. In DNA, the CDR3 is TGTGCCAGCAGTGAACTAGCGCCCTTCACAGATACGCAGTATTTT.

The chain has TRBV19 and TRBJ2-1, with 10 bases lining up with TRBD1. In germline, CDR1 is LNHDA, CDR2 SQIVND (reference sequence). CDR3 length equals 15 residues. Trimming cost V 3 bases and J 5 bases; bases outside gene matches: 4. CDR3 bases: TGTGCCAGTAGTATCGGCGGGACAGGGGACAATGAGCAGTTCTTC. As protein: CASSIGGTGDNEQFF.

This chain uses TRBV4-3 with TRBJ1-3, with 7 bases lining up with TRBD1. V gave up 1 base and J gave up 0 bases; unmatched junction bases: 3. The CDR3 is 16 amino acids. The germline V gene has CDR1 LGHNA and CDR2 YSLEER. The CDR3 protein is CASSQAGGYSGNTIYF. The CDR3 DNA is TGCGCCAGCAGCCAAGCAGGGGGATACTCTGGAAACACCATATATTTT.

V gene TRBV6-2 or TRBV6-3 combines with J gene TRBJ2-7, with 8 positions matching TRBD1. From germline, CDR1 is MNHEY and CDR2 SVGEGT. The CDR3 covers 15 residues. Trimming removed 2 bases from V and 10 bases from J; junction bases left unmatched: 13. The CDR3 loop is CASSYPMDRVGSQYF. In nucleotides, the CDR3 is TGTGCCAGCAGTTACCCAATGGACAGGGTTGGGAGTCAGTACTTC.

The genes are TRBV6-5 and TRBJ2-3, with 7 bases that match TRBD2. The CDR3 is made up of 16 amino acids. The V and J ends lost 2 bases and 1 base, in that order; junction bases with no gene match: 6. Germline V CDR1 and CDR2: MNHEY, SVGAGI. This CDR3 reads CASSYIGGGRTDTQYF. The CDR3 nucleotides are TGTGCCAGCAGTTACATTGGCGGGGGACGCACAGATACGCAGTATTTT.

The chain is built from TRBV7-2 and TRBJ1-2; D is possibly TRBD1 (5 bases). CDR1 is SGHTA and CDR2 is FQGNSA in the germline V gene. This CDR3 region has 13 residues. Trimming took off 6 bases at V and 7 bases at J, with 15 bases between the two ends. CDR3 loop: CASSVNRDFGYTF. As DNA, the CDR3 is TGTGCCAGCAGTGTTAACCGGGACTTTGGCTACACCTTC.

This clone was detected only once. The chain couples TRBV10-3 to TRBJ1-2; a possible D gene is TRBD1 (6 bases). Germline CDR1 ENHRY, CDR2 SYGVKD. Trimming took 3 bases from V and 3 from J, leaving 14 bases between them. CDR3 length: 15 residues. CDR3 loop: CAISDWTASHYGYTF. CDR3 nucleotide sequence: TGTGCCATCAGTGATTGGACAGCTAGTCACTATGGCTACACCTTC.

The chain couples TRBV19 to TRBJ1-2; D unclear. Germline CDR1 and CDR2: LNHDA and SQIVND (reference sequence). V lost 5 bases, J lost 4 bases, and 14 bases lay in between. The CDR3 runs to 14 residues. The chain's CDR3 is CASSPRGDFYGYTF. The DNA of the CDR3 is TGTGCCAGTAGTCCTCGTGGTGACTTCTATGGCTACACCTTC.

In this sample, this clone turned up once. J is TRBJ2-2 and V is TRBV11-2; tentative D call: TRBD2 (6 bases). Germline lookup yields CDR1 SGHAT and CDR2 FQNNGV. The CDR3 has 16 residues. V was shortened by 5 bases and J by 6 bases, with 19 bases between the two germline ends. The DNA of the CDR3 is TGTGCCAGCAGCCCCCAAGGCGGGGTGGCAGCCGGGGAGCTGTTTTTT. Translated: CASSPQGGVAAGELFF.